This T cell receptor beta chain was identified during a study of blood T cell repertoires in COVID-19. Overall study: T cells, B-cell-depleted T cells, or PBMCs provided the cDNA or gDNA that served as material.

V gave up 0 bases and J gave up 7 bases; unmatched junction bases: 6. CDR1 and CDR2 (germline): LGHDT, YNNKEL (reference sequence). This CDR3 is 15 amino acids long. Authors' data handling: Counts of nucleated cells, estimated from reference gene primer amplification, were obtained. Using immunoSEQ multiplex PCR, the repertoire was profiled, and TCRdb retains in-frame clones only, with some absent. V, J and clone size are taken as reported in that table, and D and trimming were inferred from the DNA itself. This table has more than 85,000 clones, 87% appearing once. The sequencing input was peripheral blood. V is TRBV3-1 (or the pseudogene TRBV3-2) and J is TRBJ2-7; TRBD1 matches at 10 bases. The TCR was taken from a man aged 70-80 years with acute or convalescent COVID-19. The CDR3 DNA sequence: TGTGCCAGCAGCCAAGACTCCGGGACAGGGGAGGAGCAGTACTTC. Protein product: CASSQDSGTGEEQYF.